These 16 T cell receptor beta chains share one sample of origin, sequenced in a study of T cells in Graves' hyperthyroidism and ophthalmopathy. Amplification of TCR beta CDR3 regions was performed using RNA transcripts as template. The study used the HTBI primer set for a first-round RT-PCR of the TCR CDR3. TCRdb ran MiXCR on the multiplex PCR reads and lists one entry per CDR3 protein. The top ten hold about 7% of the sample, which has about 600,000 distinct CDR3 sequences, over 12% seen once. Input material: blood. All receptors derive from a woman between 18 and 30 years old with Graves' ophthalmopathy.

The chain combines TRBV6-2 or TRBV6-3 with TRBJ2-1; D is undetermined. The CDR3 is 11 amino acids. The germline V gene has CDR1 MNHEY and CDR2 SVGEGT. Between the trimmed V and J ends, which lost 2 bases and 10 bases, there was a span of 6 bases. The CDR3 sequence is CASSYVGEQFF. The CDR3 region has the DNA TGTGCCAGCAGTTACGTGGGCGAGCAGTTCTTC.

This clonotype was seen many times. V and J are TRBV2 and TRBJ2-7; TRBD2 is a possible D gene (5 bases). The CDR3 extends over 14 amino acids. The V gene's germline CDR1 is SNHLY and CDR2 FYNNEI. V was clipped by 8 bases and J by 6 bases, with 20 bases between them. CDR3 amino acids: CASRNREEASEQYF. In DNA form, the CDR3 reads TGTGCCAGCCGGAACCGGGAAGAGGCTTCCGAGCAGTACTTC. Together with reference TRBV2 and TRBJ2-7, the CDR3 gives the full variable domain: EPEVTQTPSHQVTQMGQEVILRCVPISNHLYFYWYRQILGQKVEFLVSFYNNEISEKSEIFDDQFSVERPDGSNFTLKIRSTKLEDSAMYFCASRNREEASEQYFGPGTRLTVT.

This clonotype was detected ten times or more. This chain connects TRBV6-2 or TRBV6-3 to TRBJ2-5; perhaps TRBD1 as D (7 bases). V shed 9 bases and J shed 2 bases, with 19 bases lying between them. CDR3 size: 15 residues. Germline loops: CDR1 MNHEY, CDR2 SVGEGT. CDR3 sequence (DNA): TGTGCCAGTCCGAACGAACAGGGGAGGCAAGAGACCCAGTACTTC. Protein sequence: CASPNEQGRQETQYF.

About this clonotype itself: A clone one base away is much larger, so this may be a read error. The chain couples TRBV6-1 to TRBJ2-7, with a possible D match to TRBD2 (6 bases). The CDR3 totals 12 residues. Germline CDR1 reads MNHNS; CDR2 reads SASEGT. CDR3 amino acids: CTSSAGRYEQYF. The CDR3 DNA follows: TGTACCAGCAGTGCGGGGAGATACGAGCAGTACTTC.

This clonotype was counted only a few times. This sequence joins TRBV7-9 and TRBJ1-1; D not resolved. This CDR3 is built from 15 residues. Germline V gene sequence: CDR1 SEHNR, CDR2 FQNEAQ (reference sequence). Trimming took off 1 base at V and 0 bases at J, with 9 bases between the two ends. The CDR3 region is CASSLVVNMNTEAFF. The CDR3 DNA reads TGTGCCAGCAGCTTAGTGGTGAATATGAACACTGAAGCTTTCTTT.

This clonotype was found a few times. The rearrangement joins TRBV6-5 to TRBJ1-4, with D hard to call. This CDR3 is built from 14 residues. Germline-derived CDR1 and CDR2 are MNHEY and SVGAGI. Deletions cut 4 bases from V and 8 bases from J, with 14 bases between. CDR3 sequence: CASSSSGYGEKLFF. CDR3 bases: TGTGCCAGCAGTTCCTCAGGATATGGAGAAAAACTGTTTTTT.

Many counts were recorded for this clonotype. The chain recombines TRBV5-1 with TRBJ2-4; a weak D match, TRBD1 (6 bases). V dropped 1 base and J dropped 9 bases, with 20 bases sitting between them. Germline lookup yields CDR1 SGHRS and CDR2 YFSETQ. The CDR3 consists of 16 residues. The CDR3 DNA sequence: TGCGCCAGCAGCTTGAGTACGCACAGGGCAACGGGCATTCAGTACTTC. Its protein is CASSLSTHRATGIQYF.

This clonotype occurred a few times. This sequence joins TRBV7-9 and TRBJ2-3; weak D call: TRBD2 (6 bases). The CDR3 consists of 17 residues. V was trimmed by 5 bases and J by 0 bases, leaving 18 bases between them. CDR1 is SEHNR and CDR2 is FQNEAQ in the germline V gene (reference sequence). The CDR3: CASSATRGSGSTDTQYF. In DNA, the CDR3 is TGTGCCAGCAGCGCTACCCGGGGTAGCGGAAGCACAGATACGCAGTATTTT.

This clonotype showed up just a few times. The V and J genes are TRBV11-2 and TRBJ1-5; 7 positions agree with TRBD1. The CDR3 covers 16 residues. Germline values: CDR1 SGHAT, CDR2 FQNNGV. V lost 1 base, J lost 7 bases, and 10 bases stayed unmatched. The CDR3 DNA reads TGTGCCAGCAGCTTAGGTAGAGGGGGCGCGAGACAGCCCCAGCATTTT. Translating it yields CASSLGRGGARQPQHF.

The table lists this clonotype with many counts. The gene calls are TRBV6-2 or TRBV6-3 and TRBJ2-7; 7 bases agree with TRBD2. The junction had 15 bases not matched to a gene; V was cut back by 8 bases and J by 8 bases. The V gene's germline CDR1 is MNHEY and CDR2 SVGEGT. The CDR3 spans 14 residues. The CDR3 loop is CASRGSGGNGKQYF. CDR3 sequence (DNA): TGTGCCAGCCGCGGGTCGGGAGGAAACGGAAAGCAGTACTTC.

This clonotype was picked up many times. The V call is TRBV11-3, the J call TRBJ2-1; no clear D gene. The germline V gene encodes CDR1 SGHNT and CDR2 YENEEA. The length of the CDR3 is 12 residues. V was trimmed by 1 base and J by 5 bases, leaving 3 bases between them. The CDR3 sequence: CASSLGNNEQFF. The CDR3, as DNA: TGTGCCAGCAGCTTAGGGAACAATGAGCAGTTCTTC.

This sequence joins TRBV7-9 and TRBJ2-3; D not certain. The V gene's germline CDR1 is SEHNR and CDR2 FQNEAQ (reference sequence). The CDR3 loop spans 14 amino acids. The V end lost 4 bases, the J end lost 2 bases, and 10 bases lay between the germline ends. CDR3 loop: CASSSGPYTDTQYF. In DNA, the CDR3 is TGTGCCAGCAGCTCCGGGCCCTACACAGATACGCAGTATTTT.

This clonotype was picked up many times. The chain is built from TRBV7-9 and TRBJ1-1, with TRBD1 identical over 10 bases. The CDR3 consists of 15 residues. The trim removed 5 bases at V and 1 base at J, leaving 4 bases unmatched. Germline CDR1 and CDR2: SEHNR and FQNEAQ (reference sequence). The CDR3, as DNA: TGTGCCAGCAGCCCCGGGACAGGGGCGAACACTGAAGCTTTCTTT. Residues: CASSPGTGANTEAFF.

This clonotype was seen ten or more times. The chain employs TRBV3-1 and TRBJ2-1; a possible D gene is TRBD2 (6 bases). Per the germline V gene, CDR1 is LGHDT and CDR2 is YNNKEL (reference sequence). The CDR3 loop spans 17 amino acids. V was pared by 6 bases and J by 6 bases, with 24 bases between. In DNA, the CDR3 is TGTGCCAGCAGGCCAAGTAGTGGTGCGGGACCCCTCAATGAGCAGTTCTTC. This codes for CASRPSSGAGPLNEQFF.

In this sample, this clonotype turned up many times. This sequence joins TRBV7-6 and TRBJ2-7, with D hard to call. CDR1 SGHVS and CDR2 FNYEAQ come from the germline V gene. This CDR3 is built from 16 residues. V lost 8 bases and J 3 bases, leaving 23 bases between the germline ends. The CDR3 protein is CASARSPLRLSYEQYF. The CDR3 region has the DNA TGTGCCAGCGCCAGATCTCCACTTCGACTGAGCTACGAGCAGTACTTC.

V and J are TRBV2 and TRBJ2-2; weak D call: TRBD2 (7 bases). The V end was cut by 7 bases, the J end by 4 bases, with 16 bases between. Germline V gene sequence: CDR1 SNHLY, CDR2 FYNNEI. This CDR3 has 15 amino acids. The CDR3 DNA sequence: TGTGCCAGCACCCCGGAGGGAGGGGGCACCGGGGAGCTGTTTTTT. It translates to CASTPEGGGTGELFF.